This entry lists 5 T cell receptor beta chains sequenced from one sample in a study of cytomegalovirus exposure and HLA in healthy donors. Sequencing used immunoSEQ multiplex PCR; TCRdb keeps in-frame clones, though not all of them. Of 300,000 to 350,000 clones listed, 70% to 90% were seen once; the top ten hold around 0.91%. Sequenced input: PBMCs. The origin of the receptors is a man between 25 and 39 years old in good health and CMV-seronegative.

This chain connects TRBV2 to TRBJ2-3, with D tentatively TRBD2 (6 bases). V lost 8 bases to trimming and J lost 1 base, with 19 bases between them. The CDR3 covers 16 residues. Germline CDR1 and CDR2: SNHLY and FYNNEI. CDR3 sequence: CASQERWASGTDTQYF. The CDR3 nucleotides read TGTGCCAGCCAAGAAAGGTGGGCTAGCGGCACAGATACGCAGTATTTT.

This chain joins TRBV5-6 and TRBJ2-7; D ambiguous. The CDR3 spans 14 residues. CDR1 and CDR2 (germline): SGHDT, YYEEEE. The V gene lost 2 bases and the J gene lost 3 bases, with 12 bases spanning the gap. The CDR3 is CASSLISNYYEQYF. CDR3 bases: TGTGCCAGCAGCTTAATCTCGAACTACTACGAGCAGTACTTC.

This clone was observed once. The chain couples TRBV19 to TRBJ2-1; 11 nucleotides agree with TRBD2. J lost 7 bases, V lost 6 bases, and 8 bases had no gene match. The CDR3 covers 15 residues. CDR1 LNHDA and CDR2 SQIVND come from the germline V gene (reference sequence). The CDR3 coding sequence is TGTGCCAGTAGAACGCTAGCGGGGGGAGGGAATGAGCAGTTCTTC. It codes for CASRTLAGGGNEQFF.

This clone was picked up one time. The chain is built from TRBV5-1 and TRBJ2-5; the D gene is possibly TRBD1 (5 bases). Trimming stripped 3 bases from V and 4 bases from J, with 10 bases between. CDR1 is SGHRS, CDR2 YFSETQ, per germline. This CDR3 has 13 amino acids. In nucleotides, the CDR3 is TGCGCCAGCAGCTCAGGGCTCCCAGAGACCCAGTACTTC. Its protein product is CASSSGLPETQYF. Looking up the rest from reference TRBV5-1 and TRBJ2-5 gives the full variable domain: KAGVTQTPRYLIKTRGQQVTLSCSPISGHRSVSWYQQTPGQGLQFLFEYFSETQRNKGNFPGRFSGRQFSNSRSEMNVSTLELGDSALYLCASSSGLPETQYFGPGTRLLVL.

The chain recombines TRBV27 with TRBJ1-1; D might be TRBD1 (5 bases). The CDR3 runs to 15 residues. Trimming removed 3 bases from V and 5 bases from J, with 16 bases in between. CDR1 and CDR2 (germline): MNHEY, SMNVEV (reference sequence). This CDR3 reads CASSLAGRSGTEAFF. CDR3 nucleotides: TGTGCCAGCAGTTTGGCGGGACGGTCGGGGACTGAAGCTTTCTTT.